This T cell receptor beta chain is drawn from a study of blood T cell repertoires in COVID-19. This clone was observed a single time. Measured with immunoSEQ multiplex PCR; TCRdb has only the in-frame clones, and not every one. The sample lists roughly 260,000 clones, approximately 91% occurring once. The CDR3 is 17 residues long. The trim removed 6 bases at V and 3 bases at J, leaving 9 bases unmatched. Per germline, CDR1 MDHEN and CDR2 SYDVKM. This receptor was obtained from a person aged 18-35 years with COVID-19, enrolled during active disease. Sequencing was carried out using peripheral blood. The chain employs TRBV28 and TRBJ2-3, with TRBD2 matching 13 bases. The CDR3 DNA follows: TGTGCCAGCAGCTCCCCTGGACTAGCGGGGGTAACAGATACGCAGTATTTT. Translated, it gives CASSSPGLAGVTDTQYF.